This TCR beta chain was recorded in a study of T cell clonality in common variable immunodeficiency. The study, taken as a whole, reports: Shared TCRbeta clones were fewer between CVID subjects than controls. In common variable immunodeficiency, TCR beta chains reportedly carried fewer deletions and N-nucleotide insertions.

CDR3 size: 14 residues. Per the germline V gene, CDR1 is MNHEY and CDR2 is SVGEGT. Trimming shortened V by 2 bases and J by 6 bases, and 11 bases separated the two germline ends. The protocol was immunoSEQ multiplex PCR, while the TCRdb copy is restricted to in-frame clones and leaves out a portion. This sample has roughly 30,000 clones, each found more than once. This clone turned up a few times. Antigen: not known. With the read ending 3 residues before the CDR3 end, the germline J gene is used to fill in that end. The origin of this receptor is a human donor with common variable immunodeficiency. The chain carries TRBV6-2 or TRBV6-3 and TRBJ1-5; possible D gene TRBD1, 6 bases. Sequencing was performed on peripheral blood mononuclear cells. The CDR3 DNA, read in part, is TGTGCCAGCAGTTACGGGGGGGCCGTTCAGCCC. It encodes CASSYGGAVQP. The whole CDR3 protein reads CASSYGGAVQPQHF.